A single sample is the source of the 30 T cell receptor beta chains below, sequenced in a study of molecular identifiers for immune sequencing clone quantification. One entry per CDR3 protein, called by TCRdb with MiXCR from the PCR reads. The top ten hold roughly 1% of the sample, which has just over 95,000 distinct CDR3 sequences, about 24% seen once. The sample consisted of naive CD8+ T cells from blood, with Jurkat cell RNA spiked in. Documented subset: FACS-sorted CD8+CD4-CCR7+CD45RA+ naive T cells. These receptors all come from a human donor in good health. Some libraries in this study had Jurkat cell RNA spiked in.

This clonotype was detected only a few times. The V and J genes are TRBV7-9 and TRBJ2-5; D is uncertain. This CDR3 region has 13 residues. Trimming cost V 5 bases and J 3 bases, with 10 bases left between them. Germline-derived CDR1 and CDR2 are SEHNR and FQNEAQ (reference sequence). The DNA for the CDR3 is TGTGCCAGCAGCAGAACGGCGGAAGAGACCCAGTACTTC. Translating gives CASSRTAEETQYF.

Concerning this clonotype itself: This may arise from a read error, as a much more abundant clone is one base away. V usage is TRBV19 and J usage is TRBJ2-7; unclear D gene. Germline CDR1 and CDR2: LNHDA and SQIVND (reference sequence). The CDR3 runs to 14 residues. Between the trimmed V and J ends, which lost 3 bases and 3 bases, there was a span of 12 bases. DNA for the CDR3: TGTGCCAGTAGTATGACCCGGAACGACTACGAGCAGTACTTC. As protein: CASSMTRNDYEQYF.

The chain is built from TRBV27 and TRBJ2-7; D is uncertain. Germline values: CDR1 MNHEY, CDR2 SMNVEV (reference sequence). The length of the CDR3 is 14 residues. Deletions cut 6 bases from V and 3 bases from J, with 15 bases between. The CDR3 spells CASSPMGYFYEQYF. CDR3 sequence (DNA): TGTGCCAGCAGCCCCATGGGCTATTTCTACGAGCAGTACTTC.

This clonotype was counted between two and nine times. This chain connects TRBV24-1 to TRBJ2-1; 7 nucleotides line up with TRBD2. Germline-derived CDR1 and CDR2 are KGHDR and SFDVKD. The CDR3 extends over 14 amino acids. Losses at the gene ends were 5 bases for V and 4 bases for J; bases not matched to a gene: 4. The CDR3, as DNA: TGTGCCACCAGTGGGAGGCGGGAGTACAATGAGCAGTTCTTC. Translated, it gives CATSGRREYNEQFF.

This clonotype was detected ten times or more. CDR3 sequence reads: CASSVPRTGEGQPQHF. The CDR3 coding sequence is TGTGCCAGCAGCGTTCCCAGGACAGGGGAAGGTCAGCCCCAGCATTTT. The chain joins TRBV2 to TRBJ1-5; 9 bases are a match to TRBD1. The CDR3 has 16 amino acids. The germline CDR1 and CDR2 sequences are SNHLY and FYNNEI. J was trimmed by 6 bases and V by 6 bases; bases with no gene match: 12.

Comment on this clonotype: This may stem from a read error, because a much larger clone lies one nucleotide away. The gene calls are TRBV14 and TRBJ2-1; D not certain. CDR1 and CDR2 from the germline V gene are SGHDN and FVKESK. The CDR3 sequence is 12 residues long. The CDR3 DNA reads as TGTGCCAGCAGCCAGGTGCCTAATGAGCAGTCCTTC. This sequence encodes CASSQVPNEQSF.

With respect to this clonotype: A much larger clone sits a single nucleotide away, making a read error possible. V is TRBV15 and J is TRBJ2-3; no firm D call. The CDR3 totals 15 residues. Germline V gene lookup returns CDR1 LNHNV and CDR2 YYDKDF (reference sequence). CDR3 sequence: CASSEATVRTDTQYF. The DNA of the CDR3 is TGTGCCTCCAGCGAAGCGACCGTACGCACAGATACGCAGTATTTT.

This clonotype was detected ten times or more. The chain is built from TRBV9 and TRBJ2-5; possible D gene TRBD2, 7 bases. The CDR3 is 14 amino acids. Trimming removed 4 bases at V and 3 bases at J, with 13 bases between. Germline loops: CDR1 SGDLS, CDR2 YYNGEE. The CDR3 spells CASSSRGGEETQYF. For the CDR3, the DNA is TGTGCCAGCAGCTCCCGAGGGGGGGAAGAGACCCAGTACTTC. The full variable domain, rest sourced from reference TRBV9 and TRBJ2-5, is DSGVTQTPKHLITATGQRVTLRCSPRSGDLSVYWYQQSLDQGLQFLIQYYNGEERAKGNILERFSAQQFPDLHSELNLSSLELGDSALYFCASSSRGGEETQYFGPGTRLLVL.

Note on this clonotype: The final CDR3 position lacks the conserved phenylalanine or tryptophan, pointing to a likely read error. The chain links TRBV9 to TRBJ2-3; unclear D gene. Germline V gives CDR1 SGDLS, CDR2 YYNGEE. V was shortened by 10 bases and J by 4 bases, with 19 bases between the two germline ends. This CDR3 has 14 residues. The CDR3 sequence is CASSPTVASDTQYL. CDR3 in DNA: TGTGCCTCTTCTCCTACAGTTGCGTCAGATACGCAGTATCTT.

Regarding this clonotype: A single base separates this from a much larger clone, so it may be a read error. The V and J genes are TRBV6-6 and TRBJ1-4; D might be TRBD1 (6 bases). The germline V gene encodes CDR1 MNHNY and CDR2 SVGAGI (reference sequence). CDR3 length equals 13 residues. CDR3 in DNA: TGTGCCAGCAGTTTCCCTTCAGGGGAAAAACCGTTTTTT. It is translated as CASSFPSGEKPFF.

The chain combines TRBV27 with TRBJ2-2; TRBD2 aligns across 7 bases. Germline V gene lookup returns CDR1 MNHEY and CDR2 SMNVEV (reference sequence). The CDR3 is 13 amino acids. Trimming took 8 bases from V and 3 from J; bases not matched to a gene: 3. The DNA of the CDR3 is TGTGCCAGCTCGGGGGGATACACCGGGGAGCTGTTTTTT. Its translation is CASSGGYTGELFF.

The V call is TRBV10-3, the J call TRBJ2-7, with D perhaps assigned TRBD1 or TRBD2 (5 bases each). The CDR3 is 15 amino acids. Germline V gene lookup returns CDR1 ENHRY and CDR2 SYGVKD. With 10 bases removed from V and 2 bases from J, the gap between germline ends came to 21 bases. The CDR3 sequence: CATGHVGEPTYEQYF. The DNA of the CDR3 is TGTGCCACCGGACACGTGGGGGAACCTACCTACGAGCAGTACTTC.

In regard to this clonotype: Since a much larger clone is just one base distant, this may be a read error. The CDR3 here is CASSSTDRTYGQYF. DNA of the CDR3: TGTGCCAGCAGTTCTACGGACAGAACCTACGGGCAGTACTTC. The rearrangement uses TRBV28 and TRBJ2-7; D is possibly TRBD1 (6 bases). This CDR3 spans 14 amino acids. Per germline, CDR1 MDHEN and CDR2 SYDVKM.

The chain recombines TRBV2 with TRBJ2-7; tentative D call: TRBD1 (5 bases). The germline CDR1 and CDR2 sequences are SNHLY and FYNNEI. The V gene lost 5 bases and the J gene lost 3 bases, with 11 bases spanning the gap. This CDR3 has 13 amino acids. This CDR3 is CASSRAGYYEQYF. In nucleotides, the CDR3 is TGTGCCAGCAGTCGTGCAGGGTACTACGAGCAGTACTTC.

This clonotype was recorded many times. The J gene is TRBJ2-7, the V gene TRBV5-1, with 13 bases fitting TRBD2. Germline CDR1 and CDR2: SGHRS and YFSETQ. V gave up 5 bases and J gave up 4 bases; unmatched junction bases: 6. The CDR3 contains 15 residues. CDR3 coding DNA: TGCGCCAGCAGGACGGGACTAGCGGGAACGTACGAGCAGTACTTC. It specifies CASRTGLAGTYEQYF.

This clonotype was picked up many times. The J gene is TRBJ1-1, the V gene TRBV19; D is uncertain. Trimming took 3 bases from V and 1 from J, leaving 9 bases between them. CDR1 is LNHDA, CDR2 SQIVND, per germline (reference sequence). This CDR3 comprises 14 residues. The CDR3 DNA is TGTGCCAGTAGTATGAGCAGTACGAACACTGAAGCTTTCTTT. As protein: CASSMSSTNTEAFF.

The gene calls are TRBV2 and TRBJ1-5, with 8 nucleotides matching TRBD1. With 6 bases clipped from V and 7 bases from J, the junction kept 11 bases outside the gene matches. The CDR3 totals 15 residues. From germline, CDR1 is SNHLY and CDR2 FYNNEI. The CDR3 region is CASRAGTGWDQPQHF. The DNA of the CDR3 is TGTGCCAGCAGGGCAGGGACAGGCTGGGACCAGCCCCAGCATTTT.

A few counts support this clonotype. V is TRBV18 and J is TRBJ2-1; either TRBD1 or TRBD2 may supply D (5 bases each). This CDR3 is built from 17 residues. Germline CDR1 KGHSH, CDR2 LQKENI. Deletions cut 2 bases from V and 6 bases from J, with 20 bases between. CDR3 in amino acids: CASSPSRGIRGGNEQFF. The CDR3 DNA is TGTGCCAGCTCACCATCTCGGGGAATAAGGGGCGGCAATGAGCAGTTCTTC.

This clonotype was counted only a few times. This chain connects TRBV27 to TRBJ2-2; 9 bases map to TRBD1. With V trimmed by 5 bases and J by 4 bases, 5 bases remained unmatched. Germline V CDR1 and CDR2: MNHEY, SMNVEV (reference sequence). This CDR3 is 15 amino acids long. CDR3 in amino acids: CASSIRDRATGELFF. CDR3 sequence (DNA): TGTGCCAGCAGTATCCGGGACAGGGCCACCGGGGAGCTGTTTTTT.

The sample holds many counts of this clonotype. CDR3 bases: TGTGCCAGCACCAAGGACAACTATGGCTACACCTTC. Translating it yields CASTKDNYGYTF. The rearrangement links TRBV28 to TRBJ1-2; the D is unclear. The V end was cut by 7 bases, the J end by 2 bases, with 8 bases between. Germline V gene sequence: CDR1 MDHEN, CDR2 SYDVKM. The CDR3 contains 12 residues.

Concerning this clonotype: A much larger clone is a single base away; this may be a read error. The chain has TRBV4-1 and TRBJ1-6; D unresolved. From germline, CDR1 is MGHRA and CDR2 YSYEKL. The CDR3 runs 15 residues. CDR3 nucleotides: TGCGCCAGCAGCCAAGTCAGCGGAAATAATTCACCCCTCCGCTTT. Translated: CASSQVSGNNSPLRF.

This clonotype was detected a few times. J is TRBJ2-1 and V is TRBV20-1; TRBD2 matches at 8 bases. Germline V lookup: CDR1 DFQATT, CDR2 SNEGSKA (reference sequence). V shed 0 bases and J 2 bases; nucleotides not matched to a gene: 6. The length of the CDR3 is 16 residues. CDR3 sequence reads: CSAREEREITYNEQFF. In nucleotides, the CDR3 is TGCAGTGCTAGAGAGGAGCGGGAGATCACCTACAATGAGCAGTTCTTC.

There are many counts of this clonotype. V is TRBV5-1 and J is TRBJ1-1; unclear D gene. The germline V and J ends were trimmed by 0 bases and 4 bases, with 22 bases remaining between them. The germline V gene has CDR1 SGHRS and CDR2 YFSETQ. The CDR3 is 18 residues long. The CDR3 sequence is CASSLASSRRAMGTEAFF. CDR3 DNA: TGCGCCAGCAGCTTGGCGTCCAGTCGAAGGGCCATGGGCACTGAAGCTTTCTTT.

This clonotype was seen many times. CDR3 residues: CATSPSSGTSGPLGTDTQYF. CDR3 DNA sequence: TGTGCCACCAGTCCATCCAGCGGGACTAGCGGGCCGCTAGGCACAGATACGCAGTATTTT. The chain couples TRBV24-1 to TRBJ2-3; TRBD2 aligns across 12 bases. The V gene's germline CDR1 is KGHDR and CDR2 SFDVKD. V trimming: 6 bases; J trimming: 1 base; junction bases outside the gene matches: 16. The CDR3 length is 20 residues.

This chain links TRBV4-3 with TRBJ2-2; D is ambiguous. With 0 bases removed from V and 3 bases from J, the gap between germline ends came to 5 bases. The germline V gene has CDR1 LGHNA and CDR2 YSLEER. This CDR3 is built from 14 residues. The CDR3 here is CASSQDGDTGELFF. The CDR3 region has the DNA TGCGCCAGCAGCCAAGATGGAGACACCGGGGAGCTGTTTTTT.

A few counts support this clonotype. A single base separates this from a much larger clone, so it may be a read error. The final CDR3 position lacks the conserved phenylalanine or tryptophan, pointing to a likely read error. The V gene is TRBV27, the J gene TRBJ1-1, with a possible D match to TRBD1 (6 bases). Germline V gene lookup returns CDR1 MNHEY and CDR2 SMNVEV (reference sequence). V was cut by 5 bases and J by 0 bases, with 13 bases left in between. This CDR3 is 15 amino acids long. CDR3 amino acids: CASSTLQGLNTEAFY. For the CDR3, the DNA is TGTGCCAGCAGTACGCTCCAGGGGTTGAACACTGAAGCTTTCTAT.

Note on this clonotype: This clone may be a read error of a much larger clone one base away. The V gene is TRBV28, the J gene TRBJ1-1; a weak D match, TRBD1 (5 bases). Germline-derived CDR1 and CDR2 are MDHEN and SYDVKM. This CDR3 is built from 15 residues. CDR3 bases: TGTGCCAGCAGTTTAGCCGGACACCTAAACACTGAAGCTCTCTTT. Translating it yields CASSLAGHLNTEALF. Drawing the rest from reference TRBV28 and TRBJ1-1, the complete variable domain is DVKVTQSSRYLVKRTGEKVFLECVQDMDHENMFWYRQDPGLGLRLIYFSYDVKMKEKGDIPEGYSVSREKKERFSLILESASTNQTSMYLCASSLAGHLNTEALFGQGTRLTVV.

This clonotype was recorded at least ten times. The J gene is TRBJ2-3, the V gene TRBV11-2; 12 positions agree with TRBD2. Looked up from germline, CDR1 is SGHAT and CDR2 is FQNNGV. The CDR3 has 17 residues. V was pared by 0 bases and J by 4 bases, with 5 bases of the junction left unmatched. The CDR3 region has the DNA TGTGCCAGCAGCTTAGATTTGGGACTAGCGGGCGCAGATACGCAGTATTTT. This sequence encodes CASSLDLGLAGADTQYF.

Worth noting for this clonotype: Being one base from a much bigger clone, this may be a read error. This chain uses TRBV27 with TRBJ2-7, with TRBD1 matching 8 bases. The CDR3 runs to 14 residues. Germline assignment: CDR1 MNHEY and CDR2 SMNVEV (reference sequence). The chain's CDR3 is CASILQRDRYEQYF. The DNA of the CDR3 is TGTGCCAGCATTTTACAACGGGACAGGTACGAGCAGTACTTC.

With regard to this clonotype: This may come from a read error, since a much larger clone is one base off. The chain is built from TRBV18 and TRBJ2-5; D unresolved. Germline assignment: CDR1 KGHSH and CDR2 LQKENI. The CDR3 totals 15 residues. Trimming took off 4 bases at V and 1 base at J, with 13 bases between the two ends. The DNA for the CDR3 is TGTGCCAGCTCACAAAATACAGCTCCCCAAGAGACCCAGTACTTC. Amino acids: CASSQNTAPQETQYF.